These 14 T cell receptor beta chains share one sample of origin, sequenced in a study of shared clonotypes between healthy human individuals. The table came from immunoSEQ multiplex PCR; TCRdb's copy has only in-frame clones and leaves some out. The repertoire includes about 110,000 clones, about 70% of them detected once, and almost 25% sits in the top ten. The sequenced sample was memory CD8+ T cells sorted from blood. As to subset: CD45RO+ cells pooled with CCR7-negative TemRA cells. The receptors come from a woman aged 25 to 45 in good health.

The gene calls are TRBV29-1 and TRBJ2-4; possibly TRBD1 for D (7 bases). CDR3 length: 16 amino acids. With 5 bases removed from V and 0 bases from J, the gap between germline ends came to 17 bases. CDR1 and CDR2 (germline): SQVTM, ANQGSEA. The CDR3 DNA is TGCAGCGTTTTGGAGGGGGCGGCTCTAGCCAAAAACATTCAGTACTTC. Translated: CSVLEGAALAKNIQYF.

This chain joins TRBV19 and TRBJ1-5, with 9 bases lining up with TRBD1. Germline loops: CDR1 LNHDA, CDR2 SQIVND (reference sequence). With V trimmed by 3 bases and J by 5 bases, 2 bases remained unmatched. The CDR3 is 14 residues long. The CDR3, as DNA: TGTGCCAGTAGTATTCGGACAGGGGATCAGCCCCAGCATTTT. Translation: CASSIRTGDQPQHF.

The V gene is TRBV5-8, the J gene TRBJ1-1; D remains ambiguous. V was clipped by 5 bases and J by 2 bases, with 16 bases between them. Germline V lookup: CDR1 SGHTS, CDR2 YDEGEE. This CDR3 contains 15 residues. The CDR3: CASRWKYSSNTEAFF. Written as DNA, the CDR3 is TGTGCCAGCAGGTGGAAGTACAGCTCCAACACTGAAGCTTTCTTT.

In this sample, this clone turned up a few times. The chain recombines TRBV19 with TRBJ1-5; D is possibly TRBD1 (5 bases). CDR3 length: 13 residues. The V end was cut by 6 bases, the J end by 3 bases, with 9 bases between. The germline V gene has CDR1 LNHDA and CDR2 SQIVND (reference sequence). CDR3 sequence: CASRIQANQPQHF. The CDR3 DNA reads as TGTGCCAGTAGAATACAGGCCAATCAGCCCCAGCATTTT.

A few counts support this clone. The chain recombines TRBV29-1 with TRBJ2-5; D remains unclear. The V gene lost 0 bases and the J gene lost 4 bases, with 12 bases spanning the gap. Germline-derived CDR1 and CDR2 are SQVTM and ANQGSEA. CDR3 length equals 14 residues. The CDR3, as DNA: TGCAGCGTTGAAGACGCCAAAACTGGAGAGACCCAGTACTTC. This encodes CSVEDAKTGETQYF.

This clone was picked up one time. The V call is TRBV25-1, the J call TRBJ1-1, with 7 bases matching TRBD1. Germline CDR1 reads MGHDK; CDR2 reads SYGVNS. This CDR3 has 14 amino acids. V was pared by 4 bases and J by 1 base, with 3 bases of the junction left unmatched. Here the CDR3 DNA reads TGTGCCAGCAGTGGCCACAGGGGGAACACTGAAGCTTTCTTT. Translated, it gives CASSGHRGNTEAFF.

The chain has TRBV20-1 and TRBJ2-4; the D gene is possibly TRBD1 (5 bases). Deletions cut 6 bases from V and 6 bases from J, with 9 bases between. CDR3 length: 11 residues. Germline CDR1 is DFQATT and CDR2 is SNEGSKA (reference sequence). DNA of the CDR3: TGCAGTGCGTCGACAGTAAACATTCAGTACTTC. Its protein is CSASTVNIQYF.

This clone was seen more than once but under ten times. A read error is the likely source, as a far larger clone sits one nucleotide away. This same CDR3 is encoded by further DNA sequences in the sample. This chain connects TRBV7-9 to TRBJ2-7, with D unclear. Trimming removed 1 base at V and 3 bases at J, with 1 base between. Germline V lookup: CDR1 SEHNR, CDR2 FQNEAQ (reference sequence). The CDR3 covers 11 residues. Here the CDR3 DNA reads TGTGCCAGCAGCTTAGACTACGAGCAGTACTTC. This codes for CASSLDYEQYF.

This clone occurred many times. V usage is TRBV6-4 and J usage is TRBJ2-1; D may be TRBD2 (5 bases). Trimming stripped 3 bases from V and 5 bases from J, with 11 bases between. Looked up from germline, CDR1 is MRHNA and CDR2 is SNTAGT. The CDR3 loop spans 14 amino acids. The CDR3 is CASSESGTNNEQFF. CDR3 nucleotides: TGTGCCAGCAGTGAAAGCGGAACTAACAATGAGCAGTTCTTC.

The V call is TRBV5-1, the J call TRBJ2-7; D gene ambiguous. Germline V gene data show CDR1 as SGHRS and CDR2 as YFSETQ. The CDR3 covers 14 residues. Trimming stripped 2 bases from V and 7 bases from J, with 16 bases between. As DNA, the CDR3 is TGCGCCAGCAGCTTCGACTCCCCTTTAGGAGAGCAGTACTTC. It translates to CASSFDSPLGEQYF.

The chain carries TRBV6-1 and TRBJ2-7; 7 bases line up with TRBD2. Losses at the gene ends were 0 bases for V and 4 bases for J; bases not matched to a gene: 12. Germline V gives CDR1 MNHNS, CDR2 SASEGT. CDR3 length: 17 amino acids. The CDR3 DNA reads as TGTGCCAGCAGTGAAGCAATAGGACTAGATAAACGATACGAGCAGTACTTC. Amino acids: CASSEAIGLDKRYEQYF.

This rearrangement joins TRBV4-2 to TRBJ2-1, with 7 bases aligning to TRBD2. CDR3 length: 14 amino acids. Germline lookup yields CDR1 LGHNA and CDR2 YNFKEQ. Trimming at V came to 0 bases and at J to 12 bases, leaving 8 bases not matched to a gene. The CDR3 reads CASSQENVGGLQFF. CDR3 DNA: TGTGCCAGCAGCCAAGAGAATGTCGGGGGGTTGCAGTTCTTC.

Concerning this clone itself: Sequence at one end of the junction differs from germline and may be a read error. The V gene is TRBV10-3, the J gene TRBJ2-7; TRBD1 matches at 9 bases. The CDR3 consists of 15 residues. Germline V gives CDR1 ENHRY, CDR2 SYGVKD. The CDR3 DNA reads TGTGCCAGCAGTGAACAGGGGGCCAGCTCTTACGAGCAGTACTTC. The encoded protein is CASSEQGASSYEQYF.

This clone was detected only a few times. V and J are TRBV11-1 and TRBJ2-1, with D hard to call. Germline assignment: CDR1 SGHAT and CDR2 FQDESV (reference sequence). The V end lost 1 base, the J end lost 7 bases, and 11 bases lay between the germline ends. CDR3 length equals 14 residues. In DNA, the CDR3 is TGTGCCAGCAGCTTAGATGGATGGGCGAATGAGCAGTTCTTC. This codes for CASSLDGWANEQFF.